One and the same sample provided the 23 T cell receptor beta chains below, sequenced in a study of T-cell reconstitution after alpha-beta-depleted transplantation in children. A library of TCRbeta sequences, prepared with unique molecular identifiers, was generated. TCRdb redid the calling of the PCR reads with MiXCR, one entry per CDR3 protein. The top ten clones hold roughly 27% of a sample with about 1,000,000 distinct CDR3 sequences, 25% to 30% of them seen once. Sequences were derived from PBMCs, mostly from graft donor cells, sampled 360 days after TCRalphabeta/CD19-depleted stem cell transplant. The receptors stem from a boy younger than two who had a stem cell transplant for SCID, so the T cells may come from the graft donor.

The chain recombines TRBV18 with TRBJ2-1; no definite D call. Trimming took 1 base from V and 5 from J, leaving 12 bases between them. CDR1 is KGHSH, CDR2 LQKENI, per germline. The CDR3 is 15 residues long. CDR3 residues: CASSPQWTENNEQFF. The CDR3 bases are TGTGCCAGCTCACCACAATGGACGGAGAACAATGAGCAGTTCTTC.

The genes are TRBV12-3 or TRBV12-4 and TRBJ2-4; possible D gene TRBD2, 7 bases. The V gene lost 5 bases and the J gene lost 4 bases, with 18 bases spanning the gap. The CDR3 spans 16 residues. CDR3 region: CASSPHLGGLKNIQYF. CDR3 nucleotides: TGTGCCAGCAGTCCCCACCTCGGGGGGCTGAAAAACATTCAGTACTTC.

The chain employs TRBV5-1 and TRBJ2-7; 11 positions match TRBD1. The germline CDR1 and CDR2 sequences are SGHRS and YFSETQ. Unmatched junction bases numbered 9, after V lost 0 bases and J lost 7 bases. The CDR3 extends over 16 amino acids. DNA for the CDR3: TGCGCCAGCAGCTTGGGAACCGGGACAGGGGGACGGGAGCAGTACTTC. Its protein is CASSLGTGTGGREQYF.

The chain has TRBV9 and TRBJ2-3, with D possibly TRBD2 on 6 matching bases. Trimming pared 0 bases from V and 2 bases from J, leaving 10 bases between. This CDR3 comprises 15 residues. Germline lookup yields CDR1 SGDLS and CDR2 YYNGEE. CDR3 in DNA: TGTGCCAGCAGCGTAGACGGCGGGGCCACAGATACGCAGTATTTT. This encodes CASSVDGGATDTQYF.

The rearrangement links TRBV19 to TRBJ2-1; D gene uncertain. The CDR3 consists of 14 residues. In germline, CDR1 is LNHDA, CDR2 SQIVND (reference sequence). V was cut by 9 bases and J by 0 bases, with 12 bases left in between. The CDR3 bases are TGTGCCAGCCTACAACGCGACTCCTACAATGAGCAGTTCTTC. Protein: CASLQRDSYNEQFF.

This clonotype appeared a single time. This rearrangement joins TRBV5-1 to TRBJ1-1; D gene ambiguous. The germline V gene encodes CDR1 SGHRS and CDR2 YFSETQ. The CDR3 is made up of 16 amino acids. The V end lost 4 bases, the J end lost 1 base, and 17 bases lay between the germline ends. This CDR3 reads CASSTQTGAKNTEAFF. In DNA form, the CDR3 reads TGCGCCAGCAGCACCCAGACGGGAGCTAAGAACACTGAAGCTTTCTTT.

This rearrangement joins TRBV24-1 to TRBJ2-2, with D uncertain. CDR1 and CDR2 from the germline V gene are KGHDR and SFDVKD. V lost 7 bases to trimming and J lost 8 bases, with 13 bases between them. CDR3 length equals 13 residues. In nucleotides, the CDR3 is TGTGCCACCAGCGCCTCTGGTATGGGGGAGCTGTTTTTT. Its translation is CATSASGMGELFF.

This sequence joins TRBV24-1 and TRBJ2-2; 12 positions agree with TRBD1. CDR3 length: 18 amino acids. V trimming: 2 bases; J trimming: 6 bases; junction bases outside the gene matches: 9. The germline CDR1 and CDR2 sequences are KGHDR and SFDVKD. In DNA, the CDR3 is TGTGCCACCAGTGATTCGTCCGGGACAGGGGGCGGTCCCGGGGAGCTGTTTTTT. Protein: CATSDSSGTGGGPGELFF.

This clonotype came up a few times. The DNA for the CDR3 is TGCGCCAGCAGCCCCATGGACAGATACAATGAGCAGTTCTTC. Protein product: CASSPMDRYNEQFF. This rearrangement joins TRBV5-1 to TRBJ2-1; a possible D gene is TRBD1 (6 bases). V lost 4 bases, J lost 4 bases, and 12 bases lay in between. CDR3 length equals 14 residues. The germline CDR1 and CDR2 sequences are SGHRS and YFSETQ. Together with reference TRBV5-1 and TRBJ2-1, the CDR3 gives the full variable domain: KAGVTQTPRYLIKTRGQQVTLSCSPISGHRSVSWYQQTPGQGLQFLFEYFSETQRNKGNFPGRFSGRQFSNSRSEMNVSTLELGDSALYLCASSPMDRYNEQFFGPGTRLTVL.

The CDR3, as DNA: TGCGCCAGCAGCTTGGTGGCAGATAGCTACACCGGGGAGCTGTTTTTT. This encodes CASSLVADSYTGELFF. The rearrangement uses TRBV5-1 and TRBJ2-2; the D is unclear. Germline lookup yields CDR1 SGHRS and CDR2 YFSETQ. There are 16 residues in the CDR3. Trimming took off 0 bases at V and 3 bases at J, with 12 bases between the two ends. The whole variable domain, filled in from reference TRBV5-1 and TRBJ2-2, reads KAGVTQTPRYLIKTRGQQVTLSCSPISGHRSVSWYQQTPGQGLQFLFEYFSETQRNKGNFPGRFSGRQFSNSRSEMNVSTLELGDSALYLCASSLVADSYTGELFFGEGSRLTVL.

CDR3: CAISPGTGGFYGYTF. In DNA form, the CDR3 reads TGTGCCATCAGCCCCGGGACAGGGGGTTTCTATGGCTACACCTTC. V gene TRBV10-3 combines with J gene TRBJ1-2, with TRBD1 matching 11 bases. The J segment lost 4 bases and the V segment lost 6 bases, leaving 7 bases of the junction unmatched. This CDR3 region has 15 residues. CDR1 ENHRY and CDR2 SYGVKD come from the germline V gene.

CDR3: CASSFDRAVKLFF. CDR3 DNA: TGTGCCAGCAGTTTTGACAGGGCAGTAAAACTGTTTTTT. This chain connects TRBV12-3 or TRBV12-4 to TRBJ1-4, with 7 nucleotides matching TRBD1. The V gene end was trimmed by 3 bases and the J gene end by 10 bases; junction bases not matched to a gene: 5. This CDR3 spans 13 amino acids.

This clonotype was counted between two and nine times. The chain has TRBV20-1 and TRBJ1-2; 9 bases are a match to TRBD1. This CDR3 region has 15 residues. With V trimmed by 6 bases and J by 0 bases, 8 bases remained unmatched. Germline CDR1 is DFQATT and CDR2 is SNEGSKA (reference sequence). The CDR3: CSAPIGTGPNYGYTF. The CDR3 DNA reads TGCAGTGCCCCCATCGGGACAGGGCCTAACTATGGCTACACCTTC.

This clonotype has a handful of counts. The V and J genes are TRBV6-5 and TRBJ1-2, with D unclear. The CDR3 is made up of 14 amino acids. Germline V gene data show CDR1 as MNHEY and CDR2 as SVGAGI. The V and J ends lost 6 bases and 7 bases respectively, with 18 bases between them. CDR3 in amino acids: CASSSKGPTPGYTF. The CDR3 nucleotides are TGTGCCAGCAGCTCCAAGGGCCCTACCCCTGGCTACACCTTC.

This clonotype was observed once. The rearrangement uses TRBV28 and TRBJ2-7; no firm D call. Germline V lookup: CDR1 MDHEN, CDR2 SYDVKM. The V and J ends lost 4 bases and 2 bases respectively, with 18 bases between them. There are 16 residues in the CDR3. The CDR3 sequence: CASSSPSLPRAYEQYF. The CDR3 DNA reads TGTGCCAGCAGTTCCCCCAGCCTCCCAAGGGCCTACGAGCAGTACTTC.

This clonotype has a handful of counts. The chain has TRBV6-2 or TRBV6-3 and TRBJ1-5; 7 positions agree with TRBD1. In germline, CDR1 is MNHEY, CDR2 SVGEGT. After removal of 2 bases from V and 3 bases from J, the junction contained 4 bases not matched to a gene. The CDR3 consists of 15 residues. The CDR3 region is CASSYQGGLNQPQHF. The CDR3, as DNA: TGTGCCAGCAGTTACCAGGGGGGACTCAATCAGCCCCAGCATTTT.

V is TRBV12-3 or TRBV12-4 and J is TRBJ2-7; 9 positions match TRBD1. The CDR3 covers 15 residues. The V segment lost 5 bases and the J segment 0 bases; nucleotides outside the gene matches: 5. Here the CDR3 reads CASSPPTGGSYEQYF. Written as DNA, the CDR3 is TGTGCCAGCAGTCCCCCGACAGGGGGCTCCTACGAGCAGTACTTC.

In its sample, this clonotype was seen many times. V usage is TRBV9 and J usage is TRBJ1-6; D is undetermined. V was trimmed by 5 bases and J by 3 bases, leaving 15 bases between them. The CDR3 totals 16 residues. CDR1 and CDR2 (germline): SGDLS, YYNGEE. CDR3 nucleotide sequence: TGTGCCAGCAGGAAGGACGGTATAGGCTATAATTCACCCCTCCACTTT. Amino acids: CASRKDGIGYNSPLHF.

The chain has TRBV27 and TRBJ2-1, with TRBD2 matching 7 bases. The CDR3 extends over 11 amino acids. Looked up from germline, CDR1 is MNHEY and CDR2 is SMNVEV (reference sequence). Germline trimming cut 10 bases from V and 5 bases from J; bases unmatched to any gene: 2. The chain's CDR3 is CATLADNEQFF. For the CDR3, the DNA is TGTGCCACCCTAGCGGACAATGAGCAGTTCTTC.

The J gene is TRBJ1-4, the V gene TRBV2, with 7 nucleotides matching TRBD1. CDR1 and CDR2 from the germline V gene are SNHLY and FYNNEI. This CDR3 is built from 13 residues. V was pared by 4 bases and J by 7 bases, with 3 bases of the junction left unmatched. As DNA, the CDR3 is TGTGCCAGCAGTGCCAGGGACAGTGAAAAACTGTTTTTT. It codes for CASSARDSEKLFF.

The J gene is TRBJ2-6, the V gene TRBV7-9; D remains ambiguous. Germline V gene sequence: CDR1 SEHNR, CDR2 FQNEAQ (reference sequence). V was trimmed by 10 bases and J by 0 bases, leaving 16 bases between them. This CDR3 is 16 amino acids long. In DNA, the CDR3 is TGTGCCACCGCAACGTTAGTAAGCTCTGGGGCCAACGTCCTGACTTTC. Residues: CATATLVSSGANVLTF.

About this clonotype itself: At one boundary the junction diverges from the germline segment, which might be a read error. The chain combines TRBV12-3 or TRBV12-4 with TRBJ2-5, with TRBD2 identical over 12 bases. The CDR3 consists of 15 residues. CDR3 bases: TGTGCCAGGAGTTGGACTAGCGGGGCTCCAGAGACCCAGTACTTC. It encodes CARSWTSGAPETQYF.

This clonotype has only a few counts. The rearrangement links TRBV12-3 or TRBV12-4 to TRBJ2-3, with 13 bases aligning to TRBD2. V shed 7 bases and J 9 bases; nucleotides not matched to a gene: 19. The CDR3 length is 18 residues. The CDR3 is CASTHPEGLAGSWETQYF. CDR3 coding DNA: TGTGCCAGCACCCACCCAGAGGGACTAGCGGGGAGTTGGGAAACGCAGTATTTT.